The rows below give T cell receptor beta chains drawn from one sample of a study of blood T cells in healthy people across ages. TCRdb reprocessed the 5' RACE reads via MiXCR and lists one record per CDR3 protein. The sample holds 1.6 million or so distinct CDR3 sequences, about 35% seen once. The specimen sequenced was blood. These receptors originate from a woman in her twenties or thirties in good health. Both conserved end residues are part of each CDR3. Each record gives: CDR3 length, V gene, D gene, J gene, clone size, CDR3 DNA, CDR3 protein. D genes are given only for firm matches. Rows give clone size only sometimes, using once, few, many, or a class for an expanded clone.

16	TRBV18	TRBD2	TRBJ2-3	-	TGTGCCAGCTCACCAGCGGGAGGAGCCTCCACAGATATGCAGTATTTT	CASSPAGGASTDMQYF
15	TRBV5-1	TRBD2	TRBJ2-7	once	TGCGCCAGCAGCGTGACTAGCGGGGTCCCTGAAGAGCAGTACTTC	CASSVTSGVPEEQYF
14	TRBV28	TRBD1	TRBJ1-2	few	TGTGCCAGCAGCGACAGGGGAGCTAGTTATGGCTACACCTTC	CASSDRGASYGYTF
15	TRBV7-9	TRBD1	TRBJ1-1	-	TGTGCCAGCAGCGCTGGACAGGGTGGGAACACTGAAGCTTTCTTT	CASSAGQGGNTEAFF
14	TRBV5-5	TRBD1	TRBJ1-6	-	TGTGCCAGCAGCGTTATCCGGGACAGCCAACCCCTCCACTTT	CASSVIRDSQPLHF
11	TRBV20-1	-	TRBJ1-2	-	TGCAGTGCTTATGGAGGGAGTGGCTACACCTTC	CSAYGGSGYTF
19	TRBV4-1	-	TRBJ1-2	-	TGCGCCAGCAGCCAAGAGGTAGCGGAGGGGCGCGGAGGCAACTATGGCTACACCTTC	CASSQEVAEGRGGNYGYTF
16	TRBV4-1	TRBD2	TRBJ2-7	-	TGCGCCAGCAGCCCTCGGGGGGTAGCGGGAACCTACGAGCAGTACTTC	CASSPRGVAGTYEQYF
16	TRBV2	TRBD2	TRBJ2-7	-	TGTGCCAGCAGTGAAATTTTCGCTAGCGGAACCTACGAGCAGTACTTC	CASSEIFASGTYEQYF
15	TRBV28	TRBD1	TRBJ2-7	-	TGTGCCAGCAGTCCGATCGGGACAGTCTCCTACGAGCAGTACTTC	CASSPIGTVSYEQYF
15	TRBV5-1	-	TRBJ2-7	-	TGCGCCAGCAGCTTGACCACCCTGATCCCCTACGAGCAGTACTTC	CASSLTTLIPYEQYF
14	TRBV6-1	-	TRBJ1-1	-	TGTGCCAGCAGTGAAAGGACAGTGAACACTGAAGCTTTCTTT	CASSERTVNTEAFF
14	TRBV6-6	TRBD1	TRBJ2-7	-	TGTGCCAGCAGCTACCCAGGGGGCTACGACGAGCAGTACTTC	CASSYPGGYDEQYF